The clone carrying this TCR beta chain was observed many times. Its specificity is unknown. Unique molecular identifiers tagged individual cDNA molecules. In TCRdb, the 5' RACE reads were re-called with MiXCR into one record per CDR3 protein. The sample lists about 63,000 distinct CDR3 sequences; approximately 13% were seen once. This sample is part of a study of early T cells in non-severe SARS-CoV-2 infection. Study background: Unsorted whole-blood RNA was sequenced in bulk, leaving chains unpaired.

General observations from the study: VDJdb-based annotation leaned toward anti-spike CD8 responses and missed private and CD4 specificities.

The CDR3 consists of 15 residues. V lost 2 bases, J lost 0 bases, and 3 bases stayed unmatched. Germline V gene lookup returns CDR1 SGHTA and CDR2 FQGNSA. Sequencing was performed on whole blood. This TCR was sampled from an adult who was a healthcare worker with PCR-confirmed SARS-CoV-2 infection or an uninfected control (not recorded which). This chain uses TRBV7-2 with TRBJ2-7; 8 bases align to TRBD2. DNA for the CDR3: TGTGCCAGCAGCTTACGCGGGGGGAGCTCCTACGAGCAGTACTTC. Encoded protein: CASSLRGGSSYEQYF.